The source of this TCR beta chain is a study of long-term antiretroviral therapy in people with HIV. Study-wide results and caveats: Against controls, HIV repertoires showed narrower ranges of CDR3 length. Dominance of pre-ART expanded clones persisted, fluctuating and often declining after ART.

Researchers ran immunoSEQ v3.0 at survey level. Produced via immunoSEQ multiplex PCR; TCRdb's table is partial and in-frame only. The table shows about 21,000 clones, with 88% occurring only once. V lost 0 bases and J 2 bases, leaving 13 bases between the germline ends. The CDR3 sequence is 16 residues long. Germline loops: CDR1 PRHDT, CDR2 FYEKMQ (reference sequence). Note on this clone: Its antigen is unknown.

The clonotype comes from a man in his sixties with HIV. Sequences were derived from unsorted PBMCs, sampled 2.3 years after starting antiretroviral therapy. The genes are TRBV13 and TRBJ1-1, with a possible D match to TRBD1 (5 bases). The chain's CDR3 is CASSLGGHMANTEAFF. In DNA form, the CDR3 reads TGTGCCAGCAGCTTAGGGGGGCACATGGCAAACACTGAAGCTTTCTTT.